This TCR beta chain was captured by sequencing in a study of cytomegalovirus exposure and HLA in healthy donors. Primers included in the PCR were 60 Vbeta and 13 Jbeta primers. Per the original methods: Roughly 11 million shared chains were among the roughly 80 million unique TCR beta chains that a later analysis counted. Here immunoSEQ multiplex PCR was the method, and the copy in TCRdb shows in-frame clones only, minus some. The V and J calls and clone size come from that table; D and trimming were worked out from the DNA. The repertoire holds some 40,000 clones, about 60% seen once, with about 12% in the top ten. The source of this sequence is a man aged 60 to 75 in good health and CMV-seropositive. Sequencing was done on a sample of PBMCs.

This CDR3 reads CASSRREYGTDTQYF. Written as DNA, the CDR3 is TGTGCCAGCAGCCGGCGGGAGTACGGGACAGATACGCAGTATTTT. This chain connects TRBV5-4 to TRBJ2-3; 7 nucleotides line up with TRBD2. The CDR3 runs to 15 residues. Germline V gives CDR1 SGHNT, CDR2 YYREEE (reference sequence). V dropped 4 bases and J dropped 3; count of bases not matched to a gene: 8.